A single sample is the source of the 20 T cell receptor beta chains below, sequenced in a study of T cells of healthy individuals. TCRdb independently ran MiXCR on the 5' RACE reads; one entry per CDR3 protein. The repertoire includes approximately 89,000 distinct CDR3 sequences, about 5.5% of them detected once, and roughly 7.5% sits in the top ten. The origin of the receptors is a female donor in good health.

J is TRBJ1-2 and V is TRBV27; 9 bases are a match to TRBD1. The CDR3 is 13 amino acids. CDR1 is MNHEY, CDR2 SMNVEV, per germline (reference sequence). J lost 10 bases, V lost 0 bases, and 3 bases had no gene match. The CDR3 loop reads CASSLSRTGAYTF. DNA of the CDR3: TGTGCCAGCAGTTTATCGAGGACAGGGGCCTACACCTTC.

This clonotype was recorded at least ten times. V gene TRBV20-1 combines with J gene TRBJ2-2; TRBD1 matches at 7 bases. This CDR3 has 15 residues. Per the germline V gene, CDR1 is DFQATT and CDR2 is SNEGSKA (reference sequence). V dropped 0 bases and J dropped 4; count of bases not matched to a gene: 5. CDR3 residues: CSAREQGSGTGELFF. The DNA for the CDR3 is TGCAGTGCTAGAGAACAGGGGTCGGGCACCGGGGAGCTGTTTTTT.

The rearrangement joins TRBV5-6 to TRBJ1-1; weak D call: TRBD1 (6 bases). Germline V lookup: CDR1 SGHDT, CDR2 YYEEEE. CDR3 size: 14 residues. V was cut by 1 base and J by 4 bases, with 11 bases left in between. CDR3 in DNA: TGTGCCAGCAGCTTGCCGGACAGAAGCACTGAAGCTTTCTTT. Translation gives CASSLPDRSTEAFF.

This clonotype has a count of ten or more. V is TRBV12-3 or TRBV12-4 and J is TRBJ1-1; D is perhaps TRBD1 (5 bases). This CDR3 contains 14 residues. The ends were cut back, 1 base at V and 8 bases at J, with 14 bases in the middle. The chain's CDR3 is CASSLEPGRAEAFF. CDR3 sequence (DNA): TGTGCCAGCAGTTTAGAACCCGGCAGGGCGGAAGCTTTCTTT.

The chain employs TRBV12-3 or TRBV12-4 and TRBJ2-1, with 14 bases matching TRBD2. Unmatched junction bases numbered 11, after V lost 1 base and J lost 3 bases. The CDR3 runs to 20 residues. The CDR3 bases are TGTGCCAGCAGTTTAGTGCTAAGCGGGACTAGCGGGAGAATCTACAATGAGCAGTTCTTC. Translated, it gives CASSLVLSGTSGRIYNEQFF.

This clonotype was detected only a few times. The chain is built from TRBV28 and TRBJ2-7; the match to TRBD1 covers 8 bases. V was clipped by 3 bases and J by 5 bases; unmatched bases: 6. The CDR3 runs to 14 residues. Germline V lookup: CDR1 MDHEN, CDR2 SYDVKM. The CDR3 DNA sequence: TGTGCCAGCAGTTTCGGGACAGGTCCCCACGAGCAGTACTTC. It encodes CASSFGTGPHEQYF.

As DNA, the CDR3 is TGCGCCAGCAGCTACTACCGGGACAGCTACGAGCAGTACTTC. It translates to CASSYYRDSYEQYF. The rearrangement joins TRBV5-1 to TRBJ2-7; TRBD1 aligns across 7 bases. The CDR3 runs to 14 residues. Germline CDR1 and CDR2: SGHRS and YFSETQ. The V gene end was trimmed by 3 bases and the J gene end by 3 bases; junction bases not matched to a gene: 6. The whole variable domain, filled in from reference TRBV5-1 and TRBJ2-7, reads KAGVTQTPRYLIKTRGQQVTLSCSPISGHRSVSWYQQTPGQGLQFLFEYFSETQRNKGNFPGRFSGRQFSNSRSEMNVSTLELGDSALYLCASSYYRDSYEQYFGPGTRLTVT.

This clonotype occurred a few times. This chain joins TRBV12-3 or TRBV12-4 and TRBJ2-1; D could derive from TRBD1 or TRBD2 (5 bases each). With 6 bases removed from V and 8 bases from J, the gap between germline ends came to 20 bases. The CDR3 has 15 amino acids. The CDR3 loop is CASRGELGNDYEQFF. For the CDR3, the DNA is TGTGCCAGCAGAGGGGAACTAGGGAATGACTATGAGCAGTTCTTC.

The rearrangement joins TRBV4-2 to TRBJ2-5; D remains unclear. The V end was cut by 0 bases, the J end by 7 bases, with 9 bases between. The CDR3 length is 13 residues. Germline V gene sequence: CDR1 LGHNA, CDR2 YNFKEQ. CDR3 DNA sequence: TGTGCCAGCAGCCAAGATATGACGGCGACCCAGTACTTC. Translated: CASSQDMTATQYF.

Many counts were recorded for this clonotype. The chain combines TRBV6-1 with TRBJ2-3; TRBD2 might be the D (6 bases). This CDR3 has 14 amino acids. Germline-derived CDR1 and CDR2 are MNHNS and SASEGT. The V gene lost 2 bases and the J gene lost 3 bases, with 9 bases spanning the gap. CDR3 sequence reads: CASSEYRETDTQYF. In DNA, the CDR3 is TGTGCCAGCAGTGAATACCGGGAGACAGATACGCAGTATTTT.

In this sample, this clonotype turned up many times. This rearrangement joins TRBV7-9 to TRBJ2-3, with no clear D. The V end lost 5 bases, the J end lost 4 bases, and 16 bases lay between the germline ends. Germline assignment: CDR1 SEHNR and CDR2 FQNEAQ (reference sequence). This CDR3 spans 15 amino acids. The CDR3 DNA follows: TGTGCCAGCAGCGCCGACTGGTTAGGGCCAGATACGCAGTATTTT. It yields the protein CASSADWLGPDTQYF.

This clonotype was observed many times. V and J are TRBV2 and TRBJ2-4; a weak D match, TRBD1 (6 bases). Trimming pared 4 bases from V and 8 bases from J, leaving 12 bases between. Germline V lookup: CDR1 SNHLY, CDR2 FYNNEI. The CDR3 is 13 amino acids. DNA of the CDR3: TGTGCCAGCAGTGGTGGGGGCCGCCACATTCAGTACTTC. It codes for CASSGGGRHIQYF. Looking up the rest from reference TRBV2 and TRBJ2-4 gives the full variable domain: EPEVTQTPSHQVTQMGQEVILRCVPISNHLYFYWYRQILGQKVEFLVSFYNNEISEKSEIFDDQFSVERPDGSNFTLKIRSTKLEDSAMYFCASSGGGRHIQYFGAGTRLSVL.

This clonotype occurred many times. The V call is TRBV6-2 or TRBV6-3, the J call TRBJ1-2; 7 bases map to TRBD1. The ends lost 2 bases at V and 4 bases at J; junction bases unmatched: 7. Looked up from germline, CDR1 is MNHEY and CDR2 is SVGEGT. The CDR3 has 15 amino acids. The CDR3 region is CASSYEEGAFYGYTF. CDR3 DNA sequence: TGTGCCAGCAGTTACGAGGAGGGGGCGTTCTATGGCTACACCTTC.

This rearrangement joins TRBV4-1 to TRBJ1-1; TRBD1 matches 7 bases. The ends lost 5 bases at V and 3 bases at J; junction bases unmatched: 9. Germline CDR1 reads MGHRA; CDR2 reads YSYEKL. There are 15 residues in the CDR3. The CDR3 DNA reads as TGCGCCAGCAGCTCCCGGACAGGAGGGTACACTGAAGCTTTCTTT. This codes for CASSSRTGGYTEAFF.

This clonotype was counted ten times or more. The chain links TRBV7-2 to TRBJ1-5; D call uncertain. Germline CDR1 SGHTA, CDR2 FQGNSA. Trimming took 5 bases from V and 3 from J, leaving 8 bases between them. The CDR3 contains 13 residues. DNA of the CDR3: TGTGCCAGCAGCCCCGCGTTCAATCAGCCCCAGCATTTT. This translates into CASSPAFNQPQHF. The variable domain in full, completed from reference TRBV7-2 and TRBJ1-5, reads GAGVSQSPSNKVTEKGKDVELRCDPISGHTALYWYRQSLGQGLEFLIYFQGNSAPDKSGLPSDRFSAERTGGSVSTLTIQRTQQEDSAVYLCASSPAFNQPQHFGDGTRLSIL.

This clonotype occurred many times. This chain connects TRBV7-6 to TRBJ2-3; no clear D. Germline V gene lookup returns CDR1 SGHVS and CDR2 FNYEAQ. This CDR3 is built from 13 residues. Trimming took off 2 bases at V and 4 bases at J, with 7 bases between the two ends. The CDR3 nucleotides read TGTGCCAGCAGCTTACAGGTTGCAGATACGCAGTATTTT. Translating gives CASSLQVADTQYF.

The chain joins TRBV7-2 to TRBJ2-1; 9 nucleotides match TRBD2. The CDR3 contains 23 residues. Trimming at V came to 8 bases and at J to 0 bases, leaving 29 bases not matched to a gene. Germline-derived CDR1 and CDR2 are SGHTA and FQGNSA. The CDR3 spells CASRGRTSAELSAKRSSYNEQFF. The CDR3 DNA reads TGTGCCAGCCGGGGGCGGACTAGCGCAGAATTAAGCGCTAAACGGAGCTCCTACAATGAGCAGTTCTTC.

Comment on this clonotype: Given a much more abundant clone one base away, this may be a read error. V and J are TRBV15 and TRBJ1-2; 9 nucleotides match TRBD1. The CDR3 consists of 14 residues. Per germline, CDR1 LNHNV and CDR2 YYDKDF (reference sequence). The CDR3 bases are TGTGCCACCAGCAGAGACGGGGACAGGGATGGCTACAACTTC. It codes for CATSRDGDRDGYNF.

This clonotype was counted ten times or more. This chain uses TRBV4-3 with TRBJ2-3; TRBD2 matches 10 bases. From germline, CDR1 is LGHNA and CDR2 YSLEER. This CDR3 has 17 amino acids. The V and J ends lost 3 bases and 5 bases, in that order; junction bases with no gene match: 11. For the CDR3, the DNA is TGCGCCAGCAGCCATCCCTGGCTAGCGGGAGTAGAAGATACGCAGTATTTT. This sequence encodes CASSHPWLAGVEDTQYF.

This clonotype was seen ten or more times. V gene TRBV7-2 combines with J gene TRBJ2-1; tentatively, D is TRBD2 (6 bases). Germline lookup yields CDR1 SGHTA and CDR2 FQGNSA. This CDR3 region has 15 residues. V dropped 5 bases and J dropped 2 bases, with 13 bases sitting between them. CDR3 nucleotides: TGTGCCAGCAGCCCTAGTCTAGCGACCTACAATGAGCAGTTCTTC. Translating it yields CASSPSLATYNEQFF.